This is a list of T cell receptor beta chains from one sample in a study of neurological immune-mediated disorders. Using its own MiXCR run on the 5' RACE reads, TCRdb lists one record per CDR3 protein. This sample carries tens of thousands of distinct CDR3 sequences, under 3.5% of them seen once, and the ten largest clones take about 4%. Sequencing used PBMCs. The origin of the receptors is a man aged 35-49 years with multiple sclerosis. Both conserved end residues are part of each CDR3. A D gene is named only where the DNA matches it firmly. Size tells how often a clone was seen (once, few, many) or the class of an expanded clone, and some rows leave it out.

size,V,J,D,CDR3,DNA
many,TRBV20-1,TRBJ2-3,TRBD1,CSVTGGRGDTQYF,TGCAGTGTCACAGGGGGCCGAGGGGATACGCAGTATTTT
many,TRBV10-3,TRBJ1-6,.,CAIREVVNSPLHF,TGTGCCATCAGAGAGGTAGTTAATTCACCCCTCCACTTT
many,TRBV14,TRBJ2-1,TRBD2,CASSRGTSGRKYLRSYNEQFF,TGTGCCAGCAGCCGCGGGACTAGCGGGAGGAAATATCTTCGCTCCTACAATGAGCAGTTCTTC
many,TRBV12-3/TRBV12-4,TRBJ2-4,TRBD2,CASSLTRTSPNF,TGTGCCAGCAGCCTCACCCGGACTAGCCCGAACTTC
many,TRBV6-5,TRBJ1-2,.,CASTTGRGYGYTF,TGTGCCAGCACCACCGGCAGGGGCTATGGCTACACCTTC
many,TRBV25-1,TRBJ2-7,TRBD1,CASSESGRLATGDPYEQYF,TGTGCCAGCAGTGAATCAGGCCGTTTAGCTACAGGGGACCCCTACGAGCAGTACTTC
many,TRBV11-2,TRBJ1-2,.,CASTSIRQGANYGYTF,TGTGCCAGCACCTCCATAAGGCAGGGAGCTAACTATGGCTACACCTTC
many,TRBV6-6,TRBJ2-2,TRBD2,CASSYYSSGGAGGELFF,TGTGCCAGCAGTTACTATTCTAGCGGGGGGGCAGGCGGGGAGCTGTTTTTT
many,TRBV20-1,TRBJ2-3,.,CSARDPGVDTQYF,TGCAGTGCTAGAGATCCAGGGGTGGATACGCAGTATTTT
many,TRBV29-1,TRBJ1-2,.,CSAWERNYGYTF,TGCAGCGCCTGGGAACGGAACTATGGCTACACCTTC
many,TRBV20-1,TRBJ2-3,.,CSARKGSADTQYF,TGCAGTGCTAGGAAGGGTAGCGCAGATACGCAGTATTTT
many,TRBV12-3/TRBV12-4,TRBJ2-7,.,CASSLSAGDRGGRTYEQYF,TGTGCCAGCAGTTTATCGGCAGGAGATCGTGGAGGACGAACCTACGAGCAGTACTTC
many,TRBV15,TRBJ1-2,.,CATSGREYGYTF,TGTGCCACCAGCGGGAGGGAGTATGGCTACACCTTC
many,TRBV7-9,TRBJ2-1,.,CASRGSEQFF,TGTGCCAGCAGAGGGAGTGAGCAGTTCTTC
many,TRBV20-1,TRBJ2-1,.,CSARVQRPYNEQFF,TGCAGTGCTAGGGTACAAAGACCTTACAATGAGCAGTTCTTC
many,TRBV2,TRBJ2-1,.,CASTPSINEQFF,TGTGCCAGCACTCCCTCTATCAATGAGCAGTTCTTC
many,TRBV10-3,TRBJ2-7,TRBD1,CAISAPSETGGSNYEQYF,TGTGCCATCAGTGCCCCGAGCGAAACAGGGGGCTCCAACTACGAGCAGTACTTC
many,TRBV5-1,TRBJ1-1,.,CASSLEGAWVSTEAFF,TGCGCCAGCAGCTTAGAAGGGGCGTGGGTTAGTACTGAAGCTTTCTTT
many,TRBV5-1,TRBJ2-5,.,CASSLAPSSETQYF,TGCGCCAGCAGCTTGGCCCCTAGCTCGGAGACCCAGTACTTC
many,TRBV18,TRBJ1-1,.,CASSPSIQGFGEAFF,TGTGCCAGCTCACCATCTATCCAAGGGTTCGGTGAAGCTTTCTTT
many,TRBV29-1,TRBJ1-5,.,CSVAGGGQPQHF,TGCAGCGTTGCCGGGGGCGGTCAGCCCCAGCATTTT
many,TRBV20-1,TRBJ2-1,TRBD2,CSARLRRGNEQFF,TGCAGTGCTAGACTCCGGCGGGGGAATGAGCAGTTCTTC
many,TRBV5-1,TRBJ2-7,.,CASSLGDGDYEQYF,TGCGCCAGCAGCTTGGGGGACGGGGACTACGAGCAGTACTTC
many,TRBV5-8,TRBJ1-4,.,CASSWDRRNEKLFF,TGTGCCAGCAGCTGGGACCGCAGGAATGAAAAACTGTTTTTT
many,TRBV20-1,TRBJ2-5,TRBD2,CSASSAGGTWETQYF,TGCAGTGCTAGCTCCGCGGGGGGCACCTGGGAGACCCAGTACTTC
many,TRBV20-1,TRBJ1-6,.,CSARRDPGTYNSPLHF,TGCAGTGCTAGACGGGACCCCGGCACCTATAATTCACCCCTCCACTTT
many,TRBV20-1,TRBJ2-1,.,CSARSGNDRDEQFF,TGCAGTGCTAGATCGGGGAATGATAGGGATGAGCAGTTCTTC
many,TRBV5-6,TRBJ1-2,TRBD1,CASSLRTGDGYTF,TGTGCCAGCAGCCTTAGGACAGGGGATGGCTACACCTTC
many,TRBV10-3,TRBJ2-5,.,CAISESRETQYF,TGTGCCATCAGTGAGTCTAGGGAGACCCAGTACTTC
many,TRBV15,TRBJ1-4,.,CATSRVGDYEKLFF,TGTGCCACCAGCAGAGTGGGAGATTATGAAAAACTGTTTTTT
many,TRBV29-1,TRBJ1-5,.,CSVVTASNQPQHF,TGCAGCGTTGTAACTGCGAGCAATCAGCCCCAGCATTTT
many,TRBV6-2/TRBV6-3,TRBJ2-4,TRBD1,CASSPWTGNIQYF,TGTGCCAGCAGCCCCTGGACAGGCAACATTCAGTACTTC
many,TRBV5-1,TRBJ1-2,.,CASSFWGRASYGYTF,TGCGCCAGCAGCTTCTGGGGGCGAGCCTCCTATGGCTACACCTTC
many,TRBV9,TRBJ1-5,.,CASSVGGGTNQPQHF,TGTGCCAGCAGCGTGGGGGGGGGGACGAATCAGCCCCAGCATTTT
many,TRBV12-3/TRBV12-4,TRBJ2-7,.,CASSTHRAPEGYEQYF,TGTGCCAGCAGTACCCACCGGGCCCCGGAGGGCTACGAGCAGTACTTC
many,TRBV27,TRBJ2-5,.,CASSATLSGAETQYF,TGTGCCAGCAGTGCTACACTTAGTGGGGCAGAGACCCAGTACTTC
many,TRBV20-1,TRBJ2-4,TRBD2,CSARDHKAGASKNIQYF,TGCAGTGCTAGAGATCATAAAGCGGGGGCTTCCAAAAACATTCAGTACTTC
many,TRBV5-1,TRBJ2-5,TRBD2,CASSLGTSGGETQYF,TGCGCCAGCAGCTTGGGGACTAGCGGTGGGGAGACCCAGTACTTC
many,TRBV7-8,TRBJ2-5,.,CASSSLSGQKETQYF,TGTGCCAGCAGCTCACTCTCCGGACAGAAAGAGACCCAGTACTTC
many,TRBV9,TRBJ1-6,.,CASSVGSQIGSPLHF,TGTGCCAGCAGCGTAGGGTCCCAGATAGGGTCACCCCTCCACTTT
many,TRBV20-1,TRBJ2-2,.,CSALMGQGTGELFF,TGCAGTGCCCTTATGGGACAAGGCACCGGGGAGCTGTTTTTT
many,TRBV2,TRBJ2-2,.,CASKWDAGELFF,TGTGCCAGCAAGTGGGACGCCGGGGAGCTGTTTTTT
.,TRBV5-1,TRBJ2-1,.,CASSLGTARGSYNEQFF,TGCGCCAGCAGCTTGGGGACTGCCCGGGGCTCCTACAATGAGCAGTTCTTC
many,TRBV5-1,TRBJ1-5,TRBD1,CASSPGTVYSNQPQHF,TGCGCCAGCAGCCCTGGGACAGTCTATAGCAATCAGCCCCAGCATTTT
once,TRBV10-1,TRBJ2-3,.,CASSDRVSTDTKYF,TGCGCCAGCAGTGACAGGGTCAGTACAGATACGAAGTATTTT
many,TRBV15,TRBJ2-1,TRBD2,CATSSLTGTRAYNEQFF,TGTGCCACCAGCTCCCTGACCGGGACTAGGGCCTACAATGAGCAGTTCTTC
many,TRBV20-1,TRBJ2-7,.,CSARSSYEQYF,TGCAGTGCTAGGTCCTCCTACGAGCAGTACTTC
many,TRBV6-2/TRBV6-3,TRBJ2-7,.,CASNKLRGSYEQYF,TGTGCCAGCAATAAACTCCGGGGCTCCTACGAGCAGTACTTC
many,TRBV5-1,TRBJ1-1,.,CASSLATGRGTEAFF,TGCGCCAGCAGCTTGGCCACAGGCCGGGGGACTGAAGCTTTCTTT
many,TRBV29-1,TRBJ1-4,.,CSVGVVGARRKLFF,TGCAGCGTTGGGGTGGTGGGGGCTCGGCGAAAACTGTTTTTT
many,TRBV21-1,TRBJ1-6,.,CASPKRGSGDYNSPLHF,TGTGCCAGCCCCAAGCGAGGTTCCGGGGATTATAATTCACCCCTCCACTTT
many,TRBV20-1,TRBJ2-3,.,CSASRGPSTDTQYF,TGCAGTGCTAGCAGGGGCCCTAGCACAGATACGCAGTATTTT
many,TRBV10-3,TRBJ1-4,.,CAISEGRGRSEKLFF,TGTGCCATCAGTGAGGGACGGGGGAGGAGTGAAAAACTGTTTTTT
many,TRBV18,TRBJ1-1,.,CASSPSVVGTEAFF,TGTGCCAGCTCACCCTCGGTGGTGGGCACTGAAGCTTTCTTT
many,TRBV12-3/TRBV12-4,TRBJ2-3,.,CASTPRRGPRADTQYF,TGTGCCAGCACTCCCCGTCGGGGACCCCGAGCCGATACGCAGTATTTT